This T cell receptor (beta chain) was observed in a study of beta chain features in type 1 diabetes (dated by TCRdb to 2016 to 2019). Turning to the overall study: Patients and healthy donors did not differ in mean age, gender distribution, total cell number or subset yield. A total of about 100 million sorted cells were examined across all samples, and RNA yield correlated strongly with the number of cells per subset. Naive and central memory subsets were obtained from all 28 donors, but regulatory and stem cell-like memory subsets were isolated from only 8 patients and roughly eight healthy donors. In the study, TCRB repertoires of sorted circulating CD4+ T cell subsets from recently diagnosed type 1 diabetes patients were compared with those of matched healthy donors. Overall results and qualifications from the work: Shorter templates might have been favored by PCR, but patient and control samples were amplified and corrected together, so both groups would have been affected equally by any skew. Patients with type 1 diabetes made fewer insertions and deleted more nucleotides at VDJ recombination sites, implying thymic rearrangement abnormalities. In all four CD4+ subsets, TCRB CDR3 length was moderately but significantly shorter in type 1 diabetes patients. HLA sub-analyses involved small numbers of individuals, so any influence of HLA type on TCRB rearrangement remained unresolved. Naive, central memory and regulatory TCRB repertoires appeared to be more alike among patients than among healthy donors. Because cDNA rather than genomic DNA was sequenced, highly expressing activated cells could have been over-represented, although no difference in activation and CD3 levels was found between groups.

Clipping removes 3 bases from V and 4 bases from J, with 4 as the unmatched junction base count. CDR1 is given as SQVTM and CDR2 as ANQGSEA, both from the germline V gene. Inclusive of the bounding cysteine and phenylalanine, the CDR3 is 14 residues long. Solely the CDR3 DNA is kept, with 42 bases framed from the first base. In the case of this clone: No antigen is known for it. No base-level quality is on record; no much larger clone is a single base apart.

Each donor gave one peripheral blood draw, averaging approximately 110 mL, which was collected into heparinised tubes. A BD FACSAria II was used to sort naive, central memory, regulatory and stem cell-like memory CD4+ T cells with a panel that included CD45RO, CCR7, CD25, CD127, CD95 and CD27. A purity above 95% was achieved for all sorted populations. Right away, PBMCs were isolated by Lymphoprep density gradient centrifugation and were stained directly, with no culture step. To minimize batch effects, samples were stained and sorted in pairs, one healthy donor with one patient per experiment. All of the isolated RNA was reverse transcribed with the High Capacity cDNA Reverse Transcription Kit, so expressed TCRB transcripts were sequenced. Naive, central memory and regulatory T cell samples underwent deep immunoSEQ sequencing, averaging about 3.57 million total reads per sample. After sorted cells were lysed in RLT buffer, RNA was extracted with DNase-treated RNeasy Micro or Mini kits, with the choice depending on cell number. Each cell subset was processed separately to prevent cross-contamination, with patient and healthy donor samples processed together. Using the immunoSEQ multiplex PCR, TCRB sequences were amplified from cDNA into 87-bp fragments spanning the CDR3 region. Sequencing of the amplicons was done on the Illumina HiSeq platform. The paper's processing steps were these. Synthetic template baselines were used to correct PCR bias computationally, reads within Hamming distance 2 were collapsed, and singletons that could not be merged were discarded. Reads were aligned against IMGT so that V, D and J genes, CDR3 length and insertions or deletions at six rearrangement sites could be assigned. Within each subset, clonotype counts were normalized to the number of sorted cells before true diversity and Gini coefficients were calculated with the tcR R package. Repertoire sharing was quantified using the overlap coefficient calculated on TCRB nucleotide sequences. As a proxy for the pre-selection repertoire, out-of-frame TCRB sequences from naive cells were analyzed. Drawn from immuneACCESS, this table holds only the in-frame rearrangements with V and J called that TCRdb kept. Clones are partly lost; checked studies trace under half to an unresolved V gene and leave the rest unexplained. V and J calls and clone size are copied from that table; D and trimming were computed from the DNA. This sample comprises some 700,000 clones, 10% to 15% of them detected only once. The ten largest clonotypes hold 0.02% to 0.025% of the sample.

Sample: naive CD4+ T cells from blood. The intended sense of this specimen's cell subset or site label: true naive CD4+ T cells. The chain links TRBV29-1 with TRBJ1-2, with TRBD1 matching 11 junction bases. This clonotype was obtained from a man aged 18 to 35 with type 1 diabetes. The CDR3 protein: CSVEWTGGGYGYTF. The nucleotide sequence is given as TGCAGCGTTGAGTGGACAGGGGGCGGCTATGGCTACACCTTC.